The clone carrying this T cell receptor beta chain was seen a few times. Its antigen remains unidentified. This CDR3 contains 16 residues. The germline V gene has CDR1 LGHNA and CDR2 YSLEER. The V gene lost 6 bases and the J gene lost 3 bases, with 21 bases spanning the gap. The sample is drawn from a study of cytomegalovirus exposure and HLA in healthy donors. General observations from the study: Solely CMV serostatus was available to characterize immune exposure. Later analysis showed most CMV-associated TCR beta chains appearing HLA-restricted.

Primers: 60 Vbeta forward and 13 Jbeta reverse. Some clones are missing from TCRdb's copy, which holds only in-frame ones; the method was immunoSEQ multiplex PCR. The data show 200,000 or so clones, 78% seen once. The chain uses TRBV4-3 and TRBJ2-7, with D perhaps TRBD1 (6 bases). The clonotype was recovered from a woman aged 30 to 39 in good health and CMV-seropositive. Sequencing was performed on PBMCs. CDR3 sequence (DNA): TGCGCCAGCAGACGGACAGTCGAGGGTGCGAACTACGAGCAGTACTTC. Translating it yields CASRRTVEGANYEQYF.